The table lists the clone carrying this T cell receptor beta chain with many counts. This sample is part of a study of T cells in Graves' hyperthyroidism and ophthalmopathy. TCR beta CDR3 sequences were amplified from RNA transcripts. RT-PCR in the first round (using the HTBI primer set) targeted the TCR CDR3. TCRdb redid the calling of the multiplex PCR reads with MiXCR, one entry per CDR3 protein. The sample holds 300,000 to 450,000 distinct CDR3 sequences, around 18% seen once. Between the trimmed V and J ends, which lost 2 bases and 0 bases, there was a span of 5 bases. The CDR3 spans 14 residues.

This receptor was identified in a woman between 40 and 55 years old with Graves' ophthalmopathy. Sequences were obtained from blood. The chain recombines TRBV12-3 or TRBV12-4 with TRBJ1-5; no definite D call. The CDR3 sequence: CASSLFSSNQPQHF. The CDR3 region has the DNA TGTGCCAGCAGTTTATTCTCTAGCAATCAGCCCCAGCATTTT.